These 14 T cell receptor beta chains were all obtained from the same sample, sequenced in a study of T cells in Graves' hyperthyroidism and ophthalmopathy (dated by TCRdb to about 2019). The library relied on multiplex PCR. The sequencer was an Illumina HiSeq 2000. TCR beta CDR3 regions were amplified from RNA transcripts. For the first round of RT-PCR on the TCR CDR3, the HTBI primer set was used together with the Qiagen OneStep RT-PCR kit. TCRdb redid the processing of the public reads, applying fastp at Q25 and MiXCR, and retained in-frame beta chains. Records with the same CDR3 protein are collapsed into one entry carrying the most frequent genes and DNA. For this sample there are 350,000 to 400,000 distinct CDR3 sequences; around 18% appear just once. The biggest ten clones account for 40% of the sample. The sequenced sample was blood. These TCRs come from a man between 18 and 29 years old with Graves' ophthalmopathy.

This chain joins TRBV5-1 and TRBJ2-3; D is possibly TRBD2 (7 bases). CDR3 length equals 17 residues. CDR1 SGHRS and CDR2 YFSETQ come from the germline V gene. Trimming shortened V by 3 bases and J by 3 bases, and 20 bases separated the two germline ends. The CDR3 region is CASSSPPEGGLTDTQYF. CDR3 sequence (DNA): TGCGCCAGCAGCTCCCCACCCGAGGGGGGGCTAACAGATACGCAGTATTTT.

The chain has TRBV5-1 and TRBJ2-5, with 7 bases aligning to TRBD1. Germline CDR1 and CDR2: SGHRS and YFSETQ. With V trimmed by 4 bases and J by 3 bases, 9 bases remained unmatched. This CDR3 comprises 15 residues. CDR3 coding DNA: TGCGCCAGCAGCGGATTTGGGACAGCTAAAGAGACCCAGTACTTC. This codes for CASSGFGTAKETQYF.

This clonotype appeared many times. The chain has TRBV9 and TRBJ1-1; D is unclear. The CDR3 sequence is 12 residues long. V was pared by 4 bases and J by 2 bases, with 6 bases between. Germline V gene sequence: CDR1 SGDLS, CDR2 YYNGEE. Written as DNA, the CDR3 is TGTGCCAGCAGCAATCAAAACACTGAAGCTTTCTTT. The encoded protein is CASSNQNTEAFF. The whole variable domain, filled in from reference TRBV9 and TRBJ1-1, reads DSGVTQTPKHLITATGQRVTLRCSPRSGDLSVYWYQQSLDQGLQFLIQYYNGEERAKGNILERFSAQQFPDLHSELNLSSLELGDSALYFCASSNQNTEAFFGQGTRLTVV.

In this sample, this clonotype turned up a few times. This chain joins TRBV9 and TRBJ2-1, with TRBD2 identical over 9 bases. J gave up 9 bases and V 2 bases, and 6 bases lay outside the gene matches. In germline, CDR1 is SGDLS, CDR2 YYNGEE. The CDR3 is 14 amino acids. The CDR3 sequence is CASSVGGGALEQFF. The DNA of the CDR3 is TGTGCCAGCAGCGTCGGCGGGGGGGCGCTTGAGCAGTTCTTC.

This clonotype has just one count. The rearrangement links TRBV4-1 to TRBJ1-2, with D hard to call. Germline V gives CDR1 MGHRA, CDR2 YSYEKL. The CDR3 contains 14 residues. V lost 4 bases and J lost 7, with 16 bases in between. Here the CDR3 DNA reads TGCGCCAGCAGCCTTGGACCCTTGGTTGGTGGCTACACCTTC. This translates into CASSLGPLVGGYTF.

This clonotype was seen repeatedly, ten times or more. The DNA for the CDR3 is TGTGCCAGCTCACCACCCGGGGTTGATGAAGCTTTCTTT. Amino acid sequence: CASSPPGVDEAFF. V and J are TRBV18 and TRBJ1-1; D unresolved. Between the trimmed V and J ends, which lost 0 bases and 7 bases, there was a span of 9 bases. The CDR3 consists of 13 residues. Germline loops: CDR1 KGHSH, CDR2 LQKENI.

This clonotype was seen ten or more times. V gene TRBV7-9 combines with J gene TRBJ1-1, with D possibly TRBD1 on 5 matching bases. With 7 bases removed from V and 6 bases from J, the gap between germline ends came to 12 bases. CDR1 SEHNR and CDR2 FQNEAQ come from the germline V gene (reference sequence). The CDR3 length is 12 residues. The CDR3 protein is CASTLRGAEAFF. The CDR3 nucleotides read TGTGCCAGCACTCTGCGGGGCGCTGAAGCTTTCTTT.

The chain couples TRBV19 to TRBJ1-4; D remains ambiguous. Germline values: CDR1 LNHDA, CDR2 SQIVND (reference sequence). The CDR3 is 15 residues long. V lost 2 bases and J lost 0, with 7 bases in between. CDR3 nucleotides: TGTGCCAGTAGTATAAGTAGTGCAACTAATGAAAAACTGTTTTTT. This translates into CASSISSATNEKLFF. Supplemented by reference TRBV19 and TRBJ1-4, the full variable domain reads DGGITQSPKYLFRKEGQNVTLSCEQNLNHDAMYWYRQDPGQGLRLIYYSQIVNDFQKGDIAEGYSVSREKKESFPLTVTSAQKNPTAFYLCASSISSATNEKLFFGSGTQLSVL.

This clonotype was observed a few times. V is TRBV9 and J is TRBJ2-7, with 7 bases matching TRBD1. The CDR3 length is 16 residues. After removal of 5 bases from V and 1 base from J, the junction contained 12 bases not matched to a gene. CDR1 and CDR2 (germline): SGDLS, YYNGEE. The CDR3 region has the DNA TGTGCCAGCAGTAGTACCGGGACAGCCCAATCCTACGAGCAGTACTTC. Residues: CASSSTGTAQSYEQYF. Full variable domain (missing parts from reference TRBV9 and TRBJ2-7): DSGVTQTPKHLITATGQRVTLRCSPRSGDLSVYWYQQSLDQGLQFLIQYYNGEERAKGNILERFSAQQFPDLHSELNLSSLELGDSALYFCASSSTGTAQSYEQYFGPGTRLTVT.

This clonotype was observed many times. The chain combines TRBV12-3 or TRBV12-4 with TRBJ2-5; a possible D gene is TRBD1 (5 bases). The CDR3 is 14 amino acids. V was trimmed by 7 bases and J by 7 bases, leaving 19 bases between them. CDR3 sequence (DNA): TGTGCCAGCACCACCGGCACTACCACAGGGACCCAGTACTTC. It translates to CASTTGTTTGTQYF.

A remark on this clonotype: Being one base from a much bigger clone, this may be a read error. The CDR3 carries no conserved terminal phenylalanine or tryptophan, so it likely arises from a read error. V gene TRBV5-1 combines with J gene TRBJ2-7; the D gene could be TRBD1 or TRBD2 (5 bases each). CDR1 and CDR2 (germline): SGHRS, YFSETQ. This CDR3 has 15 residues. The V gene lost 6 bases and the J gene lost 2 bases, with 18 bases spanning the gap. The CDR3 reads CASTPGTLTTYEQYL. The DNA for the CDR3 is TGCGCCAGCACCCCCGGGACGCTGACTACCTACGAGCAGTACCTC.

This clonotype was seen once. The J gene is TRBJ1-5, the V gene TRBV10-2, with no clear D. The CDR3 runs to 15 residues. CDR1 and CDR2 from the germline V gene are WSHSY and SAAADI. Deletions cut 3 bases from V and 1 base from J, with 10 bases between. CDR3 nucleotide sequence: TGCGCCAGCAGTGAAAGAGGCAGGAGCAATCAGCCCCAGCATTTT. Translating it yields CASSERGRSNQPQHF.

This chain uses TRBV12-3 or TRBV12-4 with TRBJ2-7; 7 nucleotides line up with TRBD1. Losses at the gene ends were 1 base for V and 6 bases for J; bases not matched to a gene: 12. This CDR3 contains 16 residues. CDR3 sequence reads: CASSLGLWDSVREQYF. The DNA for the CDR3 is TGTGCCAGCAGTTTAGGCCTCTGGGACAGTGTACGCGAGCAGTACTTC.

This rearrangement joins TRBV4-1 to TRBJ2-2; 9 bases agree with TRBD2. V was pared by 3 bases and J by 4 bases, with 6 bases of the junction left unmatched. Germline V gene lookup returns CDR1 MGHRA and CDR2 YSYEKL. The length of the CDR3 is 16 residues. The CDR3 loop is CASSQSGTSITGELFF. The CDR3 DNA is TGCGCCAGCAGCCAGTCCGGGACTAGCATCACCGGGGAGCTGTTTTTT.